This entry describes one TCR beta chain. Its antigen is not known. Roughly 19-50 mg of tissue was diced for each tumor. The V gene's germline CDR1 is SGHTA and CDR2 FQGTGA. V gave up 5 bases and J gave up 4 bases, with 11 bases separating them. The CDR3 is 13 residues long. The method was immunoSEQ multiplex PCR; TCRdb's version includes in-frame clones alone and lacks a portion of them. Here the sample spans fewer than 35,000 clones, just under 75% being singletons. The data are from a study of early stage breast cancer tumors. At the level of the study: Invasive lobular carcinomas made up about 30% of the 12 ER+/PR+/HER2- tumors. Study-level points and caveats: Enriched TCRB sequences shared across patients were mostly commonly generated sequences. Unsorted bulk genomic DNA sequencing lacked pairing and functional marker data.

This TCR came from a person aged 30 to 40 with breast cancer. The specimen was breast tumor tissue. V usage is TRBV7-3 and J usage is TRBJ1-1; D is unclear. CDR3 nucleotides: TGTGCCAGCAGCAGACAAGTGGGCACTGAAGCTTTCTTT. This encodes CASSRQVGTEAFF.